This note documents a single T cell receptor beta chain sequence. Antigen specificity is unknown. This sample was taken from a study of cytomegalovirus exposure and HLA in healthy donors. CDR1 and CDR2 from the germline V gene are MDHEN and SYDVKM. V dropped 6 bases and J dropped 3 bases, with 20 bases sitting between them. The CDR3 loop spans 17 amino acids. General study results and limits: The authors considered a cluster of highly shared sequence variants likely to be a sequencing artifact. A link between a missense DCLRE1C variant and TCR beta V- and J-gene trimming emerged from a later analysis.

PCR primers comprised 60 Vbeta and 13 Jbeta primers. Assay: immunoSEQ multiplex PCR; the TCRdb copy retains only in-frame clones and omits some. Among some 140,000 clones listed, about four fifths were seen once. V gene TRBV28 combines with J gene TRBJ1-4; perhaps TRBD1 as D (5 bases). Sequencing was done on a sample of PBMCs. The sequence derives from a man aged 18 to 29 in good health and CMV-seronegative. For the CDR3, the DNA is TGTGCCAGCAGCTTTTTGGATGTTGGGGCGGCTAATGAAAAACTGTTTTTT. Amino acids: CASSFLDVGAANEKLFF.